The subject of this entry is one T cell receptor (beta chain). Its antigen is still unknown. Germline loops: CDR1 SEHNR, CDR2 FQNEAQ (reference sequence). Trimming at V came to 1 base and at J to 4 bases, leaving 5 bases not matched to a gene. The CDR3 has 15 amino acids. When replicate PCRs were run on sorted subsets, they used 200 ng DNA, about 30,000 T cell genomes. Data came from immunoSEQ multiplex PCR; TCRdb stores just in-frame clones and leaves some out. The data hold approximately 720,000 clones, with 60% to 80% observed a single time. This sample was included in a study of shared clonotypes between healthy human individuals. Study-level background: Each donor's CD8 memory used one plate, CD8 naive two, each CD4 subset three. Notes on the study in general: Depth of sequencing was expected to influence donor clonotype sharing.

The clonotype was recovered from a woman in her twenties or thirties in good health. What was sequenced was memory CD4+ T cells sorted from blood. Subset here: CD45RA-negative fraction. The V and J genes are TRBV7-9 and TRBJ2-7; 9 nucleotides agree with TRBD1. The CDR3, as DNA: TGTGCCAGCAGCTTAGTCGGGACAGGGTTGTACGAGCAGTACTTC. Protein sequence: CASSLVGTGLYEQYF.